This T cell receptor beta chain appears in the sequencing data of a study of shared clonotypes between healthy human individuals. Repertoires were generated with immunoSEQ multiplex PCR, while TCRdb's copy carries only in-frame clones and drops some. The sample records about 1,500,000 clones, 96% being singletons. V shed 4 bases, J shed 3 bases, and the junction held 8 bases outside the gene matches. Germline values: CDR1 SGHRS, CDR2 YFSETQ. This CDR3 is 15 amino acids long. Sequenced material: naive CD4+ T cells sorted from blood. The subset here: CD45RA+ positively selected. The sequence was collected from a man aged 25 to 45 in good health. The chain has TRBV5-1 and TRBJ2-7; 9 bases line up with TRBD2. CDR3 loop: CASSVDRAGGYEQYF. The CDR3 DNA reads TGCGCCAGCAGCGTGGATCGAGCGGGAGGCTACGAGCAGTACTTC.